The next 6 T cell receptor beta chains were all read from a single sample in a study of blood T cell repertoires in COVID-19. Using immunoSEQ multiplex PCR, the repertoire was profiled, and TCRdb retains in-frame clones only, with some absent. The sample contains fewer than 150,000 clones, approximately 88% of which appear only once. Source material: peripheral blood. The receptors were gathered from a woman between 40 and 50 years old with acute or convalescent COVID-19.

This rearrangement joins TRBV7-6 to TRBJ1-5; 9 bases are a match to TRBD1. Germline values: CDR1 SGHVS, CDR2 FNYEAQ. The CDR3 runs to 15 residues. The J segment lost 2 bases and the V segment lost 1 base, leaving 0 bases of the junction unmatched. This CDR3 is CASSLGDRGNQPQHF. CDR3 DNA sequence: TGTGCCAGCAGCTTAGGGGACAGGGGCAATCAGCCCCAGCATTTT.

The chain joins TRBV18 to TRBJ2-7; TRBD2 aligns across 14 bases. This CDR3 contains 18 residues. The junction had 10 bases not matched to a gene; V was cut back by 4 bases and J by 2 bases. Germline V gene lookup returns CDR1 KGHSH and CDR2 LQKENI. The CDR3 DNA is TGTGCCAGCTCACGGACTAGCGGGGGGCCTGGTAATACCTACGAGCAGTACTTC. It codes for CASSRTSGGPGNTYEQYF.

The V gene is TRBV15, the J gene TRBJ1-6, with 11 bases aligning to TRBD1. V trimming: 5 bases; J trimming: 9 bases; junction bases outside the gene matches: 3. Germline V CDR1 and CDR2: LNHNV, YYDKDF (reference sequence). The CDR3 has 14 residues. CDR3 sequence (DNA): TGTGCCACCAGCGGACAGGGGGCCGGTTCACCCCTCCACTTT. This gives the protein CATSGQGAGSPLHF.

CDR3 sequence reads: CASSQDRFQRQETQYF. CDR3 DNA: TGTGCCAGCAGCCAAGACCGGTTCCAGCGGCAAGAGACCCAGTACTTC. The genes are TRBV3-1 (or the pseudogene TRBV3-2) and TRBJ2-5; D possibly corresponds to TRBD2 (5 bases). Germline CDR1 LGHDT, CDR2 YNNKEL (reference sequence). CDR3 length: 16 amino acids. The V gene lost 0 bases and the J gene lost 2 bases, with 13 bases spanning the gap.

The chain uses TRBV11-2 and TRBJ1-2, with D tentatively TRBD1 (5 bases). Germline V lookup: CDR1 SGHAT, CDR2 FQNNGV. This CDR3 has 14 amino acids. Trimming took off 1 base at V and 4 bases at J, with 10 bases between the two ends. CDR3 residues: CASSLAQATYGYTF. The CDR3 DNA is TGTGCCAGCAGCTTAGCACAGGCGACCTATGGCTACACCTTC.

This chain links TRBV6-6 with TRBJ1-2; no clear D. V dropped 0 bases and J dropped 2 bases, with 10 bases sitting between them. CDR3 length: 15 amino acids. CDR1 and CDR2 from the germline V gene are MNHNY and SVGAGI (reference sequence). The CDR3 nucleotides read TGTGCCAGCAGTTACTCGGGTCCGGGAAACTATGGCTACACCTTC. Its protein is CASSYSGPGNYGYTF.